What follows are 17 T cell receptor beta chains derived from one specimen sequenced in a study of T cells after posttransplantation cyclophosphamide (dated by TCRdb to about 2016). The library was prepared using the immunoSEQ multiplex PCR assay. The table comes from immuneACCESS by way of TCRdb, which keeps in-frame sequences with V and J called. Part of the clones is missing from these tables; in studies checked, under half for an unresolved V gene and the rest for unknown reasons. The sample features approximately 12,000 clones, and none is a singleton. About 27% of the sample goes to the ten largest clones. This sample's treatment or condition label indicates: high-dose cyclophosphamide on days +3 and +4 as single-agent GVHD prophylaxis. For conditioning, the PTCy patients got busulfan and fludarabine, then a related or unrelated marrow graft, followed by cyclophosphamide on days +3 and +4.

The specimen comprised PBMCs, sampled after allogeneic stem cell transplant with posttransplant cyclophosphamide. Receptors originate from a female patient in her thirties or forties who received an allogeneic stem cell transplant from a related donor, was CMV-positive, and had acute GVHD only. Some T cells may have been brought in with the graft after a transplant.

The sample holds many counts of this clone. The chain links TRBV15 to TRBJ1-1; TRBD1 is a possible D gene (6 bases). The CDR3 sequence is 17 residues long. Germline CDR1 and CDR2: LNHNV and YYDKDF (reference sequence). Trimming cost V 0 bases and J 5 bases, with 19 bases left between them. CDR3 region: CATSRETQGPGLTEAFF. DNA for the CDR3: TGTGCCACCAGCAGAGAAACACAGGGACCAGGGTTAACTGAAGCTTTCTTT.

Ten or more counts support this clone. The gene calls are TRBV19 and TRBJ2-2; D might be TRBD2 (5 bases). The CDR3 loop spans 15 amino acids. Trimming cost V 7 bases and J 4 bases, with 16 bases left between them. Per germline, CDR1 LNHDA and CDR2 SQIVND (reference sequence). The CDR3 region is CASTSLVSGTGELFF. The CDR3 DNA sequence: TGTGCCAGTACCTCACTAGTGTCGGGCACCGGGGAGCTGTTTTTT. Full variable domain (remainder filled in from reference TRBV19 and TRBJ2-2): DGGITQSPKYLFRKEGQNVTLSCEQNLNHDAMYWYRQDPGQGLRLIYYSQIVNDFQKGDIAEGYSVSREKKESFPLTVTSAQKNPTAFYLCASTSLVSGTGELFFGEGSRLTVL.

This clone has ten or more counts. V usage is TRBV19 and J usage is TRBJ1-5; no reliable D call. In germline, CDR1 is LNHDA, CDR2 SQIVND (reference sequence). V was trimmed by 6 bases and J by 0 bases, leaving 12 bases between them. CDR3 length equals 15 residues. The CDR3: CASSWAEYSNQPQHF. The CDR3 DNA reads as TGTGCCAGTAGCTGGGCAGAATATAGCAATCAGCCCCAGCATTTT.

Many counts were recorded for this clone. The chain has TRBV2 and TRBJ2-3, with unresolved D. V lost 8 bases and J 6 bases, leaving 9 bases between the germline ends. In germline, CDR1 is SNHLY, CDR2 FYNNEI. The CDR3 is made up of 11 amino acids. CDR3 bases: TGTGCCAGCGCTGCAAGCGATACGCAGTATTTT. This gives the protein CASAASDTQYF.

This clone was seen many times. This CDR3 reads CASSMGGQESNQPQHF. In nucleotides, the CDR3 is TGTGCCAGTAGTATGGGTGGGCAAGAGAGCAATCAGCCCCAGCATTTT. This sequence joins TRBV19 and TRBJ1-5, with D uncertain. CDR1 and CDR2 from the germline V gene are LNHDA and SQIVND (reference sequence). The CDR3 runs to 16 residues. Trimming removed 3 bases from V and 1 base from J, with 13 bases in between.

This clone was detected ten times or more. Other DNA sequences of this sample code for an identical CDR3. In nucleotides, the CDR3 is TGCGCCAGTAAAGACACCAACACTGAAGCTTTCTTT. Amino acid sequence: CASKDTNTEAFF. The chain joins TRBV5-1 to TRBJ1-1; no reliable D call. This CDR3 is 12 amino acids long. The germline V and J ends were trimmed by 8 bases and 2 bases, with 10 bases remaining between them. Germline lookup yields CDR1 SGHRS and CDR2 YFSETQ.

This clone was found many times. V gene TRBV5-4 combines with J gene TRBJ2-2; D is possibly TRBD1 (5 bases). Germline V CDR1 and CDR2: SGHNT, YYREEE (reference sequence). CDR3 size: 16 residues. V shed 3 bases and J shed 1 base, with 13 bases lying between them. The CDR3 sequence: CASSWGFPKNTGELFF. The CDR3 DNA sequence: TGTGCCAGCAGCTGGGGCTTCCCCAAGAACACCGGGGAGCTGTTTTTT. Full variable domain (remainder filled in from reference TRBV5-4 and TRBJ2-2): ETGVTQSPTHLIKTRGQQVTLRCSSQSGHNTVSWYQQALGQGPQFIFQYYREEENGRGNFPPRFSGLQFPNYSSELNVNALELDDSALYLCASSWGFPKNTGELFFGEGSRLTVL.

This chain uses TRBV9 with TRBJ2-6; 11 nucleotides agree with TRBD1. Germline CDR1 is SGDLS and CDR2 is YYNGEE. CDR3 size: 18 residues. The ends lost 4 bases at V and 1 base at J; junction bases unmatched: 7. The CDR3 loop reads CASSLRTGGASGANVLTF. CDR3 sequence (DNA): TGTGCCAGCAGCCTCAGGACAGGGGGCGCTTCTGGGGCCAACGTCCTGACTTTC.

This clone has a handful of counts. This chain joins TRBV7-8 and TRBJ2-3, with a weak D call TRBD2 (5 bases). V was trimmed by 3 bases and J by 1 base, leaving 8 bases between them. The CDR3 length is 14 residues. The germline CDR1 and CDR2 sequences are SGHVS and FQNEAQ. Here the CDR3 reads CASSFRDGTDTQYF. DNA of the CDR3: TGTGCCAGCAGCTTTCGGGATGGCACAGATACGCAGTATTTT.

This clone was seen many times. The gene calls are TRBV4-3 and TRBJ1-4; D gene unclear. The CDR3 is 13 residues long. Trimming removed 0 bases at V and 7 bases at J, with 6 bases between. Germline V gene lookup returns CDR1 LGHNA and CDR2 YSLEER. The CDR3 region is CASSQERVEKLFF. For the CDR3, the DNA is TGCGCCAGCAGCCAAGAGCGTGTTGAAAAACTGTTTTTT.

This clone was seen a handful of times. The chain couples TRBV6-1 to TRBJ2-7, with D maybe TRBD1 (5 bases). The CDR3 is made up of 16 amino acids. The V end lost 4 bases, the J end lost 6 bases, and 22 bases lay between the germline ends. From germline, CDR1 is MNHNS and CDR2 SASEGT. DNA for the CDR3: TGTGCCAGCAGTGCTCAGTTAGGGGTAGGGCAGTCCGAGCAGTACGTC. Protein sequence: CASSAQLGVGQSEQYV.

In its sample, this clone was seen many times. This chain links TRBV18 with TRBJ1-1; D might be TRBD1 (6 bases). CDR3 length: 17 amino acids. Trimming cost V 3 bases and J 4 bases, with 21 bases left between them. Germline V gene data show CDR1 as KGHSH and CDR2 as LQKENI. The CDR3, as DNA: TGTGCCAGCTCACCGCAGCGATGGACAGAATTAAGCACTGAAGCTTTCTTT. Protein: CASSPQRWTELSTEAFF.

This clone was detected ten times or more. The chain uses TRBV6-5 and TRBJ2-1; D call uncertain. CDR1 and CDR2 from the germline V gene are MNHEY and SVGAGI. V lost 2 bases to trimming and J lost 2 bases, with 13 bases between them. This CDR3 has 16 amino acids. The CDR3 sequence is CASSYLELSTYNEQFF. CDR3 nucleotides: TGTGCCAGCAGTTACCTTGAGTTAAGTACCTACAATGAGCAGTTCTTC.

There are many counts of this clone. The same CDR3 can be traced to other DNA sequences in this sample. V is TRBV6-5 and J is TRBJ1-3, with D perhaps TRBD1 (6 bases). CDR1 MNHEY and CDR2 SVGAGI come from the germline V gene. There are 14 residues in the CDR3. Trimming removed 5 bases at V and 1 base at J, with 9 bases between. CDR3 protein: CASSTQGSGNTIYF. In nucleotides, the CDR3 is TGTGCCAGCAGTACACAGGGATCTGGAAACACCATATATTTT.

The chain has TRBV30 and TRBJ2-1; D might be TRBD2 (7 bases). CDR1 is GTSNPN and CDR2 is SVGIG in the germline V gene (reference sequence). The CDR3 runs 14 residues. V lost 3 bases to trimming and J lost 2 bases, with 11 bases between them. The CDR3, as DNA: TGTGCCTGGAGGGGGGGGGCCACCTACAATGAGCAGTTCTTC. Encoded protein: CAWRGGATYNEQFF.

This clone was counted ten times or more. V gene TRBV6-1 combines with J gene TRBJ2-2, with 8 positions matching TRBD2. The CDR3 has 16 residues. CDR1 and CDR2 (germline): MNHNS, SASEGT. V was clipped by 4 bases and J by 5 bases; unmatched bases: 9. CDR3 sequence: CASSGTSGGLTGELFF. CDR3 DNA sequence: TGTGCCAGCAGTGGAACTAGCGGTGGATTGACCGGGGAGCTGTTTTTT.

This clone was observed a handful of times. The V gene is TRBV15, the J gene TRBJ2-1, with 8 bases lining up with TRBD2. The CDR3 length is 13 residues. Germline trimming cut 5 bases from V and 13 bases from J; bases unmatched to any gene: 10. Germline values: CDR1 LNHNV, CDR2 YYDKDF (reference sequence). DNA for the CDR3: TGTGCCACCAGCCCAGGGCCTACTAGCGGACAGTTCTTC. It specifies CATSPGPTSGQFF.